The source of this TCR beta chain is a study of blood T cell repertoires in COVID-19. Background on the study: Both acute and convalescent COVID-19 samples were obtained from the United States, Italy and Spain. T cells, B-cell-depleted T cells, or PBMCs provided the cDNA or gDNA that served as material.

Clinical history as reported by participants underpinned cohort assignment. Per the original data handling: Reference gene primer amplification in the assay estimated nucleated cell counts. Clones were sequenced by immunoSEQ multiplex PCR, and TCRdb holds only the in-frame ones, with some missing. D and trimming come from the DNA, and the V and J calls and clone size come from that table. The repertoire holds about 200,000 clones, 89% seen once, with 6.5% to 9.5% in the top ten. Sequencing was done on a sample of PBMCs or T cells enriched from blood (not recorded which). This receptor was taken from a woman younger than 35 who had recovered from COVID-19.

The CDR3, as DNA: TGTGCCAGCAGCCGGACAGGGAACTATGGCTACACCTTC. This sequence encodes CASSRTGNYGYTF. The chain carries TRBV7-9 and TRBJ1-2; TRBD1 agrees at 8 bases. The CDR3 is 13 residues long. Per the germline V gene, CDR1 is SEHNR and CDR2 is FQNEAQ (reference sequence). With 5 bases clipped from V and 2 bases from J, the junction kept 1 base outside the gene matches.